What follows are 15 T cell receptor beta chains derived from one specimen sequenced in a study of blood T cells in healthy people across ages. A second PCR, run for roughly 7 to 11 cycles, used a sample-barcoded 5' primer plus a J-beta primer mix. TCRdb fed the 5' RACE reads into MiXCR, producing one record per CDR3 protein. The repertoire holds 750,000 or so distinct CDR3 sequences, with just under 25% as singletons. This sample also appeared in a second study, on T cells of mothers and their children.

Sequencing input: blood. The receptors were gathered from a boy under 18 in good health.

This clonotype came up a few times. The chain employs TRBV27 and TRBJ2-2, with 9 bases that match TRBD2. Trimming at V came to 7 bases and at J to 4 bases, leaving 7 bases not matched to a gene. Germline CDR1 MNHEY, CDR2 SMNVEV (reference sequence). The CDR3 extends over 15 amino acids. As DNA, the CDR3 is TGTGCCAGCACCCAATTAGCGGGAGCCACCGGGGAGCTGTTTTTT. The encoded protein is CASTQLAGATGELFF.

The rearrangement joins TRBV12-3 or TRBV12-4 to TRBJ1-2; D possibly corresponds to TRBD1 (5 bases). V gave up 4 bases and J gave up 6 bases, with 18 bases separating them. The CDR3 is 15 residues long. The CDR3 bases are TGTGCCAGCAGTTCCCGAGGGGTTACGGTACATGGCTACACCTTC. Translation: CASSSRGVTVHGYTF.

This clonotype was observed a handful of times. The CDR3 region is CASSQPGSTETQYF. The CDR3 region has the DNA TGTGCCAGCAGCCAGCCGGGATCCACAGAGACCCAGTACTTC. The rearrangement links TRBV11-2 to TRBJ2-5; D might be TRBD2 (5 bases). V was shortened by 5 bases and J by 4 bases, with 14 bases between the two germline ends. CDR3 length: 14 residues. Looked up from germline, CDR1 is SGHAT and CDR2 is FQNNGV.

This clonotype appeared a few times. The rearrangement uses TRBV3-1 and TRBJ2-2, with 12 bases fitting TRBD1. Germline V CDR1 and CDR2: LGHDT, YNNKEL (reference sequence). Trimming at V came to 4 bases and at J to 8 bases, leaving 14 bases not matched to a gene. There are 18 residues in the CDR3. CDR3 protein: CASSPHPAGTGGYGELFF. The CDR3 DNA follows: TGTGCCAGCAGCCCACACCCTGCTGGGACAGGGGGCTATGGGGAGCTGTTTTTT.

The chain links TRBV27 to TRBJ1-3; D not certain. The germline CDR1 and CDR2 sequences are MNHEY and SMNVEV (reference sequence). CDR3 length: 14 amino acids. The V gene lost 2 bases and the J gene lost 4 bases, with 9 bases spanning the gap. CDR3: CASSLGLPGNTIYF. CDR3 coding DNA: TGTGCCAGCAGTTTAGGGTTGCCAGGAAACACCATATATTTT.

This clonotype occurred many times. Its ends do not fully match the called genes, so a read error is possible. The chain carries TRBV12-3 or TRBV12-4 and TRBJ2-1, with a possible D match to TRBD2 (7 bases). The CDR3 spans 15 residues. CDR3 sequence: CASSLGGASYNEQFF. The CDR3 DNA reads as TGCGCCAGCAGCTTGGGGGGGGCCTCCTACAATGAGCAGTTCTTC.

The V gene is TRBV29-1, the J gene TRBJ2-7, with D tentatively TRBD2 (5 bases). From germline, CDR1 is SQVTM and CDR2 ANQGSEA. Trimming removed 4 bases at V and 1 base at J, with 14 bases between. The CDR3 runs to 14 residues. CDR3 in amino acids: CSVVRLRDSYEQYF. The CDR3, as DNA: TGCAGCGTTGTGAGACTAAGGGATTCCTACGAGCAGTACTTC.

In nucleotides, the CDR3 is TGTGCCAGCAGCTATTCGGAGGTCCATGAGCAGTTCTTC. Protein: CASSYSEVHEQFF. The V call is TRBV7-9, the J call TRBJ2-5; tentative D call: TRBD2 (5 bases). The J call is doubtful: the DNA matches TRBJ2-1 better. CDR3 length: 13 residues. Germline CDR1 reads SEHNR; CDR2 reads FQNEAQ (reference sequence).

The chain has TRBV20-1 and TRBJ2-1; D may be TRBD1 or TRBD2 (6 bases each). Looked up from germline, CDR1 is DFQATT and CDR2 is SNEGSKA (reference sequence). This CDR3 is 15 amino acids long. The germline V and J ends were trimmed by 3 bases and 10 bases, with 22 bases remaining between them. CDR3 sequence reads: CSASSRGRGSDEQFF. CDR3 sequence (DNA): TGCAGTGCTAGCTCGCGGGGAAGGGGGTCAGACGAGCAGTTCTTC.

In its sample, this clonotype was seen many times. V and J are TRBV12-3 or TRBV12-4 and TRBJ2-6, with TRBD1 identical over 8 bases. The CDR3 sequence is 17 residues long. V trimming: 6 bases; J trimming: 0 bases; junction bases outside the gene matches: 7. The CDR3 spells CASSETGDLSGANVLTF. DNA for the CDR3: TGTGCCAGCAGCGAGACAGGGGACCTCTCTGGGGCCAACGTCCTGACTTTC.

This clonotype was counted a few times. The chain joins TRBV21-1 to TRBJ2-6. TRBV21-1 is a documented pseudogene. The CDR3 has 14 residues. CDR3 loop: CASSKRAGANVLTF. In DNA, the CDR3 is TGTGCCAGCAGCAAACGGGCTGGGGCCAACGTCCTGACTTTC.

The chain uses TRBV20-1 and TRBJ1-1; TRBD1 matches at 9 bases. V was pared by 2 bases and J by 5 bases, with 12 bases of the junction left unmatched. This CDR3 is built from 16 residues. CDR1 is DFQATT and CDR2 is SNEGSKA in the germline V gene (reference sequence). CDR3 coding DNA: TGCAGTGCTAGATATTCACAGGGGGCATGGGGAACTGAAGCTTTCTTT. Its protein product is CSARYSQGAWGTEAFF.

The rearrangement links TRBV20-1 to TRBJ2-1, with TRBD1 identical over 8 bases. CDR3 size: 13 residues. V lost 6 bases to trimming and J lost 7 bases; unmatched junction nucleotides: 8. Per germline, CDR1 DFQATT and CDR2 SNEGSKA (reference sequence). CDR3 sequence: CSAPGQVRNEQFF. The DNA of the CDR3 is TGCAGTGCACCGGGACAGGTGCGGAATGAGCAGTTCTTC.

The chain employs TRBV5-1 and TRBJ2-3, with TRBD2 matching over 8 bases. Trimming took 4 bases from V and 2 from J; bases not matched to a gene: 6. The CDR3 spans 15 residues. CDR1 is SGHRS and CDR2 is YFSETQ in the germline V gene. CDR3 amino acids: CASSPGGGSTDTQYF. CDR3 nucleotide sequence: TGCGCCAGCAGCCCCGGCGGGGGGTCCACAGATACGCAGTATTTT.

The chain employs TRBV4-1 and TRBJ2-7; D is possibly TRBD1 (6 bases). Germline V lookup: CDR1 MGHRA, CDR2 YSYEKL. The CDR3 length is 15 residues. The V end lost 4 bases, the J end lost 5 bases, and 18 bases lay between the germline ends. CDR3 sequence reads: CASSLLNGGVHEQYF. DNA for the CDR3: TGCGCCAGCAGCCTCCTTAATGGGGGCGTCCACGAGCAGTACTTC.